The clone carrying this TCR beta chain was seen ten or more times. The TCRbeta library incorporated unique molecular identifiers. Each CDR3 protein is one row after TCRdb ran MiXCR on the PCR reads. The table includes over 150,000 distinct CDR3 sequences, 14% to 15% detected once. This record belongs to a study of T-cell reconstitution after alpha-beta-depleted transplantation in children. The sequence came from a human donor who donated a stem cell graft to a child with acute lymphoblastic leukemia. This material consisted of PBMCs from the stem cell graft donor, taken from the stem cell graft.

DNA of the CDR3: TGTGCCAGCAGTTCCAAGCCGTCGACAGGGGGGACCTACGAGCAGTACTTC. Its protein is CASSSKPSTGGTYEQYF. This chain connects TRBV27 to TRBJ2-7; 9 positions match TRBD1. CDR1 is MNHEY and CDR2 is SMNVEV in the germline V gene (reference sequence). The CDR3 has 17 residues. V was clipped by 4 bases and J by 2 bases; unmatched bases: 12.